Given below is one TCR beta chain in context. Its specificity is unknown. This CDR3 region has 14 residues. Looked up from germline, CDR1 is SGHTA and CDR2 is FQGNSA. V dropped 2 bases and J dropped 9; count of bases not matched to a gene: 7. Once extracted for a subset, genomic DNA was divided evenly among several immunoSEQ plates. Clones were read by immunoSEQ multiplex PCR, and TCRdb kept only the in-frame ones, dropping some. The sample yields just over 2,000,000 clones, around 95% seen once. The sample originates from a study of shared clonotypes between healthy human individuals. Study-wide results and caveats: It was the few donors that limited the genetic and exposure-history diversity represented.

The material sequenced was naive CD4+ T cells sorted from blood. The subset denotes: CD45RA+ positively selected. The V gene is TRBV7-2, the J gene TRBJ1-2; 9 bases are shared with TRBD1. This TCR derives from a young man in good health. The CDR3 protein is CASSLSGQGYRYTF. CDR3 sequence (DNA): TGTGCCAGCAGCTTATCGGGACAGGGATACCGCTACACCTTC.